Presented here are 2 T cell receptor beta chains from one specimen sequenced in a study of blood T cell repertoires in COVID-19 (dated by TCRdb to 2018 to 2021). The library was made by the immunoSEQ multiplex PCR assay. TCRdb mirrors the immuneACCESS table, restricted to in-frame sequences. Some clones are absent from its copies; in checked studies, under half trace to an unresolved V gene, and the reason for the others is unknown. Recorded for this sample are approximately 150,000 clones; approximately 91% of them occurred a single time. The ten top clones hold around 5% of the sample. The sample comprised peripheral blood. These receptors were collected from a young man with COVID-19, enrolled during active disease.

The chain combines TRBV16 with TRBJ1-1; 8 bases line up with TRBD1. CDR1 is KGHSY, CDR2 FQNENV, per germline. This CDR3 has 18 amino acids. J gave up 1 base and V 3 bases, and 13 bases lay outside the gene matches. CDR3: CASSHSIGQGAANTEAFF. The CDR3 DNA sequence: TGTGCCAGCAGCCATTCCATTGGGCAGGGGGCAGCGAACACTGAAGCTTTCTTT. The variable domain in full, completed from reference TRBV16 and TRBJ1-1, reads GEEVAQTPKHLVRGEGQKAKLYCAPIKGHSYVFWYQQVLKNEFKFLISFQNENVFDETGMPKERFSAKCLPNSPCSLEIQATKLEDSAVYFCASSHSIGQGAANTEAFFGQGTRLTVV.

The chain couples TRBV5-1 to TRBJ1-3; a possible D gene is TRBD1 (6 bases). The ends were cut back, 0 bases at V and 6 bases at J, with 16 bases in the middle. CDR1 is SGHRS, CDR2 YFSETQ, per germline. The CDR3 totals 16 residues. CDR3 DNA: TGCGCCAGCAGCTTGGCAGGACAGCACTTGGCAAACACCATATATTTT. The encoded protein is CASSLAGQHLANTIYF.